Shown below are 20 T cell receptor beta chains from a single sample sequenced in a study of spatial heterogeneity in lung cancer. TCRdb independently ran MiXCR on the 5' RACE reads; one entry per CDR3 protein. Of more than 65,000 distinct CDR3 sequences listed, around 12% are singletons. The time point is: sample taken at primary tumor resection. Whole RNA, which was extracted from tumor, nontumor lung tissue or frozen PBMC, was sequenced without any cell sorting. Sample: PBMCs, taken at surgery. These TCRs come from a male donor with early-stage non-small cell lung cancer.

The chain recombines TRBV20-1 with TRBJ2-5; TRBD2 aligns across 7 bases. V was clipped by 7 bases and J by 5 bases; unmatched bases: 7. From germline, CDR1 is DFQATT and CDR2 SNEGSKA (reference sequence). CDR3 length equals 12 residues. The CDR3 spells CSGREIGETQYF. CDR3 nucleotide sequence: TGCAGTGGGCGGGAGATTGGGGAGACCCAGTACTTC.

In this sample, this clonotype turned up many times. The V and J genes are TRBV3-1 and TRBJ1-1, with unresolved D. CDR1 and CDR2 (germline): LGHDT, YNNKEL (reference sequence). This CDR3 region has 12 residues. Trimming removed 0 bases from V and 6 bases from J, with 5 bases in between. The CDR3 nucleotides read TGTGCCAGCAGCCAAGATGGGGCTGAAGCTTTCTTT. Protein: CASSQDGAEAFF.

This clonotype occurred a few times. The V gene is TRBV7-2, the J gene TRBJ2-4; 8 nucleotides agree with TRBD1. The CDR3 loop spans 13 amino acids. CDR1 and CDR2 from the germline V gene are SGHTA and FQGNSA. V trimming: 5 bases; J trimming: 6 bases; junction bases outside the gene matches: 3. The CDR3 region has the DNA TGTGCCAGCAGCCCAGGACAGGGAAACATTCAGTACTTC. The encoded protein is CASSPGQGNIQYF. Looking up the rest from reference TRBV7-2 and TRBJ2-4 gives the full variable domain: GAGVSQSPSNKVTEKGKDVELRCDPISGHTALYWYRQSLGQGLEFLIYFQGNSAPDKSGLPSDRFSAERTGGSVSTLTIQRTQQEDSAVYLCASSPGQGNIQYFGAGTRLSVL.

In this sample, this clonotype turned up a few times. The chain employs TRBV5-1 and TRBJ1-1, with a tentative D call TRBD1 (6 bases). Deletions cut 5 bases from V and 4 bases from J, with 21 bases between. Germline-derived CDR1 and CDR2 are SGHRS and YFSETQ. This CDR3 contains 16 residues. As DNA, the CDR3 is TGCGCCAGCAGTATGGGTCCAGGGGCGCAGGGCACTGAAGCTTTCTTT. Translating it yields CASSMGPGAQGTEAFF.

This clonotype was counted between two and nine times. This sequence joins TRBV29-1 and TRBJ1-2, with 7 bases lining up with TRBD1. Losses at the gene ends were 0 bases for V and 4 bases for J; bases not matched to a gene: 14. Germline CDR1 SQVTM, CDR2 ANQGSEA. The CDR3 is 17 residues long. CDR3 loop: CSVEDRGRGRSAYGYTF. CDR3 in DNA: TGCAGCGTTGAAGATCGAGGCAGGGGGAGATCAGCCTATGGCTACACCTTC. The full variable domain, its missing parts supplied by reference TRBV29-1 and TRBJ1-2, is SAVISQKPSRDICQRGTSLTIQCQVDSQVTMMFWYRQQPGQSLTLIATANQGSEATYESGFVIDKFPISRPNLTFSTLTVSNMSPEDSSIYLCSVEDRGRGRSAYGYTFGSGTRLTVV.

This clonotype has ten or more counts. The rearrangement joins TRBV25-1 to TRBJ1-5; the D is unclear. V dropped 3 bases and J dropped 2 bases, with 11 bases sitting between them. The CDR3 loop spans 15 amino acids. CDR1 is MGHDK and CDR2 is SYGVNS in the germline V gene. CDR3 protein: CASSDLIGGNQPQHF. The CDR3 DNA is TGTGCCAGCAGTGATTTGATCGGGGGCAATCAGCCCCAGCATTTT. Full variable domain (outside the CDR3, taken from reference TRBV25-1 and TRBJ1-5): EADIYQTPRYLVIGTGKKITLECSQTMGHDKMYWYQQDPGMELHLIHYSYGVNSTEKGDLSSESTVSRIRTEHFPLTLESARPSHTSQYLCASSDLIGGNQPQHFGDGTRLSIL.

This clonotype was counted at least ten times. This chain links TRBV28 with TRBJ2-2; 11 positions agree with TRBD1. V gave up 10 bases and J gave up 7 bases; unmatched junction bases: 11. The CDR3 loop spans 15 amino acids. In germline, CDR1 is MDHEN, CDR2 SYDVKM. CDR3 loop: CATLTPGQGVGELFF. The CDR3 DNA follows: TGTGCCACCCTCACACCGGGACAGGGGGTCGGGGAGCTGTTTTTT. Looking up the rest from reference TRBV28 and TRBJ2-2 gives the full variable domain: DVKVTQSSRYLVKRTGEKVFLECVQDMDHENMFWYRQDPGLGLRLIYFSYDVKMKEKGDIPEGYSVSREKKERFSLILESASTNQTSMYLCATLTPGQGVGELFFGEGSRLTVL.

There are many counts of this clonotype. The rearrangement links TRBV3-1 to TRBJ2-5; 14 bases map to TRBD2. Germline CDR1 reads LGHDT; CDR2 reads YNNKEL (reference sequence). J gave up 3 bases and V 4 bases, and 1 base lay outside the gene matches. The CDR3 covers 15 residues. Here the CDR3 reads CASSRGLAGEETQYF. The DNA of the CDR3 is TGTGCCAGCAGCCGGGGACTAGCGGGGGAAGAGACCCAGTACTTC.

This clonotype was seen ten or more times. The chain combines TRBV19 with TRBJ1-5, with 9 positions matching TRBD1. CDR1 and CDR2 from the germline V gene are LNHDA and SQIVND (reference sequence). The CDR3 sequence is 14 residues long. CDR3 nucleotides: TGTGCGGCGGGGGACAGGGTTATCCATCAGCCCCAGCATTTT. Translating gives CAAGDRVIHQPQHF. Based on the CDR3 plus reference TRBV19 and TRBJ1-5, the full variable domain is DGGITQSPKYLFRKEGQNVTLSCEQNLNHDAMYWYRQDPGQGLRLIYYSQIVNDFQKGDIAEGYSVSREKKESFPLTVTSAQKNPTAFYLCAAGDRVIHQPQHFGDGTRLSIL.

This sequence joins TRBV12-3 or TRBV12-4 and TRBJ2-5; the D is unclear. V lost 8 bases to trimming and J lost 1 base, with 11 bases between them. This CDR3 is built from 13 residues. The CDR3 spells CASGRSTQETQYF. The CDR3, as DNA: TGTGCCAGCGGCCGCAGCACCCAAGAGACCCAGTACTTC.

This clonotype turned up a few times. The genes are TRBV7-9 and TRBJ2-1; TRBD2 agrees at 10 bases. The CDR3 is 15 amino acids. V dropped 6 bases and J dropped 2; count of bases not matched to a gene: 4. Germline CDR1 SEHNR, CDR2 FQNEAQ (reference sequence). The CDR3: CASRKSGGAYNEQFF. The CDR3 DNA follows: TGTGCCAGCAGAAAAAGCGGGGGGGCCTACAATGAGCAGTTCTTC.

The chain couples TRBV7-9 to TRBJ2-5; 9 bases fit TRBD1. V lost 5 bases and J lost 3; bases outside the gene matches: 10. In germline, CDR1 is SEHNR, CDR2 FQNEAQ (reference sequence). The CDR3 totals 16 residues. In DNA, the CDR3 is TGTGCCAGCAGCCCCACAGGGGGCGCGGGGAAAGAGACCCAGTACTTC. The encoded protein is CASSPTGGAGKETQYF. The whole variable domain, filled in from reference TRBV7-9 and TRBJ2-5, reads DTGVSQNPRHKITKRGQNVTFRCDPISEHNRLYWYRQTLGQGPEFLTYFQNEAQLEKSRLLSDRFSAERPKGSFSTLEIQRTEQGDSAMYLCASSPTGGAGKETQYFGPGTRLLVL.

This clonotype was found a few times. The chain links TRBV12-5 to TRBJ2-5, with TRBD1 matching 8 bases. V dropped 1 base and J dropped 4; count of bases not matched to a gene: 8. Germline-derived CDR1 and CDR2 are LGHNT and FRNRAP. The CDR3 contains 16 residues. CDR3: CASGLGIQGDPETQYF. The CDR3, as DNA: TGTGCTAGTGGTTTGGGAATACAGGGGGACCCAGAGACCCAGTACTTC.

This chain connects TRBV6-2 or TRBV6-3 to TRBJ2-2; D is undetermined. The CDR3 totals 14 residues. The V and J ends lost 6 bases and 6 bases respectively, with 14 bases between them. Germline CDR1 reads MNHEY; CDR2 reads SVGEGT. The CDR3 region is CASSLFRVSGELFF. The CDR3 nucleotides read TGTGCCAGCAGCCTCTTCAGAGTATCCGGGGAGCTGTTTTTT.

This clonotype occurred many times. This chain connects TRBV7-9 to TRBJ1-4; TRBD1 aligns across 9 bases. The CDR3 runs to 15 residues. V shed 5 bases and J 7 bases; nucleotides not matched to a gene: 8. Looked up from germline, CDR1 is SEHNR and CDR2 is FQNEAQ (reference sequence). The CDR3 reads CASSPGDRAGEKLFF. CDR3 coding DNA: TGTGCCAGCAGCCCAGGGGACAGGGCGGGTGAAAAACTGTTTTTT. Full variable domain (outside the CDR3, taken from reference TRBV7-9 and TRBJ1-4): DTGVSQNPRHKITKRGQNVTFRCDPISEHNRLYWYRQTLGQGPEFLTYFQNEAQLEKSRLLSDRFSAERPKGSFSTLEIQRTEQGDSAMYLCASSPGDRAGEKLFFGSGTQLSVL.

The table lists this clonotype with many counts. This rearrangement joins TRBV5-6 to TRBJ2-7; the D gene could be TRBD1 or TRBD2 (5 bases each). The V and J ends lost 5 bases and 2 bases respectively, with 14 bases between them. CDR3 size: 14 residues. Germline-derived CDR1 and CDR2 are SGHDT and YYEEEE. The CDR3 DNA is TGTGCCAGCAGTCAACCGGGACCTACCTACGAGCAGTACTTC. The encoded protein is CASSQPGPTYEQYF.

This clonotype was counted ten times or more. The chain has TRBV6-1 and TRBJ2-3, with 8 bases that match TRBD2. Germline CDR1 is MNHNS and CDR2 is SASEGT. This CDR3 is built from 15 residues. Trimming at V came to 6 bases and at J to 0 bases, leaving 5 bases not matched to a gene. CDR3 bases: TGTGCCAGCAGGGGTAGCGGGGCTAGCACAGATACGCAGTATTTT. It yields the protein CASRGSGASTDTQYF.

The CDR3 reads CASSPPNRVPTEAFF. The CDR3 DNA reads as TGTGCCAGCAGCCCTCCGAACAGGGTTCCCACTGAAGCTTTCTTT. This sequence joins TRBV5-6 and TRBJ1-1; possible D gene TRBD1, 6 bases. The germline V gene encodes CDR1 SGHDT and CDR2 YYEEEE. This CDR3 region has 15 residues. The V and J ends lost 4 bases and 4 bases respectively, with 17 bases between them.

This clonotype showed up many times. J is TRBJ2-7 and V is TRBV29-1, with 10 bases fitting TRBD2. J was trimmed by 2 bases and V by 4 bases; bases with no gene match: 14. The CDR3 contains 17 residues. Germline CDR1 and CDR2: SQVTM and ANQGSEA. CDR3 region: CSVVSGLASPLPYEQYF. The CDR3 bases are TGCAGCGTTGTATCGGGACTAGCGAGTCCCTTACCCTACGAGCAGTACTTC.

The sample holds many counts of this clonotype. The chain links TRBV5-6 to TRBJ1-2; tentatively, D is TRBD1 (6 bases). Germline V CDR1 and CDR2: SGHDT, YYEEEE. The CDR3 covers 14 residues. Trimming removed 6 bases from V and 3 bases from J, with 15 bases in between. The chain's CDR3 is CASNTGPGDYGYTF. CDR3 nucleotide sequence: TGTGCCAGCAATACAGGGCCTGGGGACTATGGCTACACCTTC.